Presented here are 19 T cell receptor beta chains from one specimen sequenced in a study of T cell repertoires in cytomegalovirus infection. For these receptors, no antigen is known. TCRdb called the reads again in MiXCR, with one record for every CDR3 protein. The sample has about 220,000 distinct CDR3 sequences, 35% to 45% seen once. The sequenced sample was CD8+ T cells from cultured PBMCs, obtained from culture after CMV antigen stimulation. The receptors here all came from a human donor in good health (CMV status not recorded). Some clones in this sample may be carry-over from other donors' samples.

This clonotype has just one count. This chain links TRBV3-1 with TRBJ1-1; D not certain. Per the germline V gene, CDR1 is LGHDT and CDR2 is YNNKEL (reference sequence). The germline V and J ends were trimmed by 3 bases and 0 bases, with 8 bases remaining between them. There are 14 residues in the CDR3. Here the CDR3 reads CASSHRRMNTEAFF. In nucleotides, the CDR3 is TGTGCCAGCAGCCACAGACGAATGAACACTGAAGCTTTCTTT.

This sequence joins TRBV27 and TRBJ1-5; TRBD1 matches at 7 bases. The CDR3 is 14 amino acids. With V trimmed by 2 bases and J by 3 bases, 1 base remained unmatched. Looked up from germline, CDR1 is MNHEY and CDR2 is SMNVEV (reference sequence). This chain's CDR3 is CASSLTGANQPQHF. The DNA of the CDR3 is TGTGCCAGCAGTTTAACAGGGGCCAATCAGCCCCAGCATTTT.

The chain joins TRBV7-3 to TRBJ2-7; the D gene is possibly TRBD1 (5 bases). Per germline, CDR1 SGHTA and CDR2 FQGTGA. The CDR3 has 17 residues. The V end was cut by 5 bases, the J end by 0 bases, with 20 bases between. The CDR3 coding sequence is TGTGCCAGCAGCCCCGACCAGATAGGACAAAGCTCCTACGAGCAGTACTTC. Its protein product is CASSPDQIGQSSYEQYF.

The V gene is TRBV19, the J gene TRBJ1-1; unclear D gene. V lost 4 bases and J lost 6, with 21 bases in between. CDR3 length equals 16 residues. In germline, CDR1 is LNHDA, CDR2 SQIVND (reference sequence). This CDR3 reads CASSNQLQGKDPEAFF. Written as DNA, the CDR3 is TGTGCCAGTAGTAATCAGTTACAAGGGAAGGACCCTGAAGCTTTCTTT. The full variable domain, its missing parts supplied by reference TRBV19 and TRBJ1-1, is DGGITQSPKYLFRKEGQNVTLSCEQNLNHDAMYWYRQDPGQGLRLIYYSQIVNDFQKGDIAEGYSVSREKKESFPLTVTSAQKNPTAFYLCASSNQLQGKDPEAFFGQGTRLTVV.

This clonotype was counted at least ten times. This chain's CDR3 is CASDEGQGNTDTQYF. The DNA of the CDR3 is TGTGCCAGCGACGAAGGACAGGGGAACACAGATACGCAGTATTTT. The chain uses TRBV7-8 and TRBJ2-3; 9 bases are shared with TRBD1. Germline assignment: CDR1 SGHVS and CDR2 FQNEAQ. The CDR3 contains 15 residues. J lost 2 bases, V lost 8 bases, and 8 bases had no gene match.

V is TRBV10-3 and J is TRBJ2-7; the D gene is possibly TRBD1 (7 bases). This CDR3 comprises 13 residues. Germline V gene lookup returns CDR1 ENHRY and CDR2 SYGVKD. V was shortened by 10 bases and J by 5 bases, with 18 bases between the two germline ends. The CDR3 spells CATFSGGGHEQYF. CDR3 nucleotides: TGTGCCACCTTTAGCGGAGGGGGCCACGAGCAGTACTTC.

The J gene is TRBJ1-1, the V gene TRBV5-1, with 8 bases matching TRBD1. Germline values: CDR1 SGHRS, CDR2 YFSETQ. This CDR3 region has 16 residues. The ends lost 3 bases at V and 2 bases at J; junction bases unmatched: 9. The CDR3 reads CASSSRGQGPNTEAFF. The CDR3 DNA follows: TGCGCCAGCAGCTCCCGTGGACAGGGCCCTAACACTGAAGCTTTCTTT. The entire variable domain, with the rest obtained from reference TRBV5-1 and TRBJ1-1, is as follows: KAGVTQTPRYLIKTRGQQVTLSCSPISGHRSVSWYQQTPGQGLQFLFEYFSETQRNKGNFPGRFSGRQFSNSRSEMNVSTLELGDSALYLCASSSRGQGPNTEAFFGQGTRLTVV.

The V gene is TRBV7-4, the J gene TRBJ2-4, with D perhaps assigned TRBD1 or TRBD2 (5 bases each). V was shortened by 5 bases and J by 2 bases, with 19 bases between the two germline ends. CDR3 length equals 17 residues. The V gene's germline CDR1 is SGHVT and CDR2 SQSDAQ. In DNA, the CDR3 is TGTGCCAGCAGCCCCCGGGACGTTGACTTTTCCAAAAACATTCAGTACTTC. The encoded protein is CASSPRDVDFSKNIQYF.

This clonotype was seen more than once but under ten times. This rearrangement joins TRBV10-3 to TRBJ2-7; 7 bases agree with TRBD2. Losses at the gene ends were 0 bases for V and 3 bases for J; bases not matched to a gene: 14. Germline CDR1 is ENHRY and CDR2 is SYGVKD. The CDR3 runs 18 residues. This CDR3 is CAISESRSGVPTRYEQYF. CDR3 nucleotide sequence: TGTGCCATCAGTGAGTCGAGGAGCGGGGTACCCACCCGCTACGAGCAGTACTTC.

Of note for this clonotype: At one of its ends the junction is not consistent with the germline gene, which may arise from a read error. The chain carries TRBV4-1 and TRBJ2-6; D is possibly TRBD2 (6 bases). Germline V gene sequence: CDR1 MGHRA, CDR2 YSYEKL. The CDR3 is made up of 18 amino acids. The CDR3 spells CASSQLGTAPTGANVLTF. Written as DNA, the CDR3 is TGTGCCAGCAGCCAACTCGGGACTGCCCCAACTGGGGCCAACGTCCTGACTTTC.

The sample holds a few counts of this clonotype. This sequence joins TRBV29-1 and TRBJ1-2; D call uncertain. Trimming shortened V by 0 bases and J by 8 bases, and 10 bases separated the two germline ends. CDR3 size: 12 residues. CDR1 SQVTM and CDR2 ANQGSEA come from the germline V gene. The CDR3 is CSVEDSVGGYTF. The CDR3, as DNA: TGCAGCGTTGAAGATTCGGTGGGGGGCTACACCTTC.

This clonotype came up a few times. The V call is TRBV27, the J call TRBJ2-7; TRBD1 agrees at 8 bases. Germline V gene sequence: CDR1 MNHEY, CDR2 SMNVEV (reference sequence). Trimming took 6 bases from V and 1 from J; bases not matched to a gene: 11. There are 16 residues in the CDR3. CDR3: CASSPSGTGLSYEQYF. The CDR3, as DNA: TGTGCCAGCAGCCCTTCCGGGACAGGTTTATCCTACGAGCAGTACTTC.

This sequence joins TRBV27 and TRBJ2-5; D possibly matches TRBD1 or TRBD2 (5 bases each). Germline CDR1 and CDR2: MNHEY and SMNVEV (reference sequence). CDR3 length: 16 residues. Trimming took 5 bases from V and 7 from J, leaving 23 bases between them. CDR3 protein: CASSPTSQPGRRTQYF. For the CDR3, the DNA is TGTGCCAGCAGTCCGACTTCCCAGCCGGGACGGCGGACCCAGTACTTC.

This clonotype was seen a few times. The chain employs TRBV15 and TRBJ2-5; 8 bases agree with TRBD2. CDR3 length: 16 amino acids. Germline CDR1 and CDR2: LNHNV and YYDKDF (reference sequence). Trimming cost V 1 base and J 0 bases; bases outside gene matches: 4. The CDR3 DNA is TGTGCCACCAGCAGAGTTTGGCGGGGGGACCAAGAGACCCAGTACTTC. Amino acid sequence: CATSRVWRGDQETQYF.

There are a few counts of this clonotype. V gene TRBV4-2 combines with J gene TRBJ2-6, with unresolved D. The length of the CDR3 is 16 residues. Trimming left V 4 bases short and J 2 bases short, with 12 bases between. Germline V lookup: CDR1 LGHNA, CDR2 YNFKEQ. The CDR3 DNA sequence: TGTGCCAGCAGCCCCGCCCACGTGGCTGGGGCCAACGTCCTGACTTTC. Residues: CASSPAHVAGANVLTF.

This clonotype is a singleton in its sample. This chain joins TRBV5-1 and TRBJ1-1, with D possibly TRBD1 on 5 matching bases. The CDR3 length is 13 residues. Germline V lookup: CDR1 SGHRS, CDR2 YFSETQ. The V gene lost 4 bases and the J gene lost 6 bases, with 13 bases spanning the gap. This CDR3 reads CASSAPGTPEAFF. CDR3 DNA: TGCGCCAGCAGCGCTCCAGGGACCCCTGAAGCTTTCTTT.

A few counts support this clonotype. The chain carries TRBV12-3 or TRBV12-4 and TRBJ1-4; a weak D match, TRBD1 (6 bases). Trimming shortened V by 2 bases and J by 5 bases, and 27 bases separated the two germline ends. The CDR3 loop spans 20 amino acids. The CDR3 region has the DNA TGTGCCAGCAGTTTACGTGACCATTGGGAAGTTGGAGGGACAAATGAAAAACTGTTTTTT. The encoded protein is CASSLRDHWEVGGTNEKLFF.

This clonotype was seen more than once but under ten times. The chain recombines TRBV7-3 with TRBJ2-1; D is tentatively TRBD1 or TRBD2 (6 bases each). Trimming removed 0 bases from V and 6 bases from J, with 12 bases in between. The CDR3 runs to 15 residues. CDR1 is SGHTA, CDR2 FQGTGA, per germline. The CDR3, as DNA: TGTGCCAGCAGCTTAACGGGGGCGGGACGCAATGAGCAGTTCTTC. Translated: CASSLTGAGRNEQFF.

The chain couples TRBV20-1 to TRBJ1-6, with 9 nucleotides matching TRBD1. Germline CDR1 reads DFQATT; CDR2 reads SNEGSKA (reference sequence). The length of the CDR3 is 14 residues. J gave up 4 bases and V 6 bases, and 4 bases lay outside the gene matches. This chain's CDR3 is CSAMGQGYNSPLHF. CDR3 nucleotides: TGCAGTGCAATGGGACAGGGATATAATTCACCCCTCCACTTT.